This entry lists 14 T cell receptor beta chains sequenced from one sample in a study of shared clonotypes between healthy human individuals (dated by TCRdb to between 2020 and 2021). For the CD8 naive samples, CD45RO-negative cells were positively selected for CCR7, yielding a CD45RA+CCR7+ population from which TemRA cells were excluded. The library was made by the immunoSEQ multiplex PCR assay. TCRdb holds this immuneACCESS table with in-frame rearrangements only. Some clones are missing; in checked studies, unresolved V genes explain under half, and the rest has no known cause. In all, the sample holds roughly 590,000 clones, and around 95% of those were seen once. The ten largest account for 0.1% to 0.11% of the sample. The sequenced sample consisted of naive CD8+ T cells sorted from blood. The cell subset or site label on this specimen signifies: CD45RA+CCR7+. The receptors come from a woman under 40 in good health.

The chain couples TRBV10-3 to TRBJ1-1, with D possibly matching TRBD1 (6 bases). The V end lost 0 bases, the J end lost 3 bases, and 11 bases lay between the germline ends. The CDR3 contains 15 residues. From germline, CDR1 is ENHRY and CDR2 SYGVKD. The CDR3 is CAISESKGGYTEAFF. The DNA for the CDR3 is TGTGCCATCAGTGAGTCGAAAGGGGGGTACACTGAAGCTTTCTTT.

This clone has only one observation. The chain employs TRBV7-9 and TRBJ2-2; no clear D. The V end lost 3 bases, the J end lost 8 bases, and 16 bases lay between the germline ends. CDR1 is SEHNR and CDR2 is FQNEAQ in the germline V gene (reference sequence). The CDR3 sequence is 15 residues long. CDR3 sequence (DNA): TGTGCCAGCAGCTTTGGGCGGTCAACCAGGGGGGAGCTGTTTTTT. Protein sequence: CASSFGRSTRGELFF.

V is TRBV30 and J is TRBJ2-2, with D possibly matching TRBD2 (5 bases). V lost 3 bases, J lost 7 bases, and 15 bases lay in between. The CDR3 is 14 residues long. CDR1 and CDR2 (germline): GTSNPN, SVGIG (reference sequence). The CDR3 sequence is CAWSGRGPIGELFF. CDR3 DNA sequence: TGTGCCTGGAGCGGACGAGGGCCGATCGGGGAGCTGTTTTTT.

The chain is built from TRBV5-1 and TRBJ1-3; unclear D gene. The CDR3 has 17 amino acids. CDR1 SGHRS and CDR2 YFSETQ come from the germline V gene. V was pared by 2 bases and J by 0 bases, with 15 bases between. The chain's CDR3 is CASSFLEGRSSGNTIYF. The CDR3 region has the DNA TGCGCCAGCAGCTTTCTTGAGGGAAGAAGCTCTGGAAACACCATATATTTT.

The chain links TRBV2 to TRBJ2-5; 8 nucleotides match TRBD1. The J call may be faulty, since TRBJ2-7 better matches the DNA end. This CDR3 is 13 amino acids long. Germline V gene lookup returns CDR1 SNHLY and CDR2 FYNNEI. CDR3 sequence: CASSMDRDYEQYF. The CDR3 nucleotides read TGTGCCAGCAGCATGGACAGGGACTACGAGCAGTACTTC.

V usage is TRBV7-2 and J usage is TRBJ1-4, with a possible D match to TRBD1 (5 bases). Germline V CDR1 and CDR2: SGHTA, FQGNSA. V was shortened by 5 bases and J by 0 bases, with 10 bases between the two germline ends. The length of the CDR3 is 15 residues. CDR3 loop: CASSPDSATNEKLFF. The CDR3 DNA sequence: TGTGCCAGCAGCCCAGACAGTGCAACTAATGAAAAACTGTTTTTT.

The rearrangement joins TRBV7-2 to TRBJ1-3; D may be TRBD1 (5 bases). Per germline, CDR1 SGHTA and CDR2 FQGNSA. V was trimmed by 8 bases and J by 4 bases, leaving 18 bases between them. The CDR3 is 15 residues long. CDR3 sequence: CASAWSTGVGNTIYF. The DNA of the CDR3 is TGTGCCAGCGCCTGGAGCACAGGCGTCGGAAACACCATATATTTT.

The V gene is TRBV28, the J gene TRBJ1-5; D remains unclear. This CDR3 is built from 13 residues. Germline loops: CDR1 MDHEN, CDR2 SYDVKM. The ends were cut back, 0 bases at V and 4 bases at J, with 4 bases in the middle. CDR3 nucleotide sequence: TGTGCCAGCAGTTTATGGAGGAATCAGCCCCAGCATTTT. This codes for CASSLWRNQPQHF. The variable domain in full, completed from reference TRBV28 and TRBJ1-5, reads DVKVTQSSRYLVKRTGEKVFLECVQDMDHENMFWYRQDPGLGLRLIYFSYDVKMKEKGDIPEGYSVSREKKERFSLILESASTNQTSMYLCASSLWRNQPQHFGDGTRLSIL.

The CDR3 sequence is CASSGTSGNSTDTQYF. The CDR3 region has the DNA TGCGCCAGCAGTGGTACTAGCGGGAATAGCACAGATACGCAGTATTTT. The rearrangement joins TRBV10-1 to TRBJ2-3, with TRBD2 matching over 10 bases. CDR1 is WNHNN, CDR2 SYGVQD, per germline (reference sequence). V lost 4 bases, J lost 0 bases, and 4 bases stayed unmatched. This CDR3 is 16 amino acids long.

The rearrangement joins TRBV19 to TRBJ1-5; possibly TRBD1 for D (6 bases). V dropped 7 bases and J dropped 4 bases, with 11 bases sitting between them. This CDR3 has 13 residues. Germline values: CDR1 LNHDA, CDR2 SQIVND (reference sequence). The CDR3 protein is CASMGGRNQPQHF. CDR3 nucleotide sequence: TGTGCCAGTATGGGGGGCAGAAATCAGCCCCAGCATTTT.

The rearrangement joins TRBV13 to TRBJ2-7, with 13 bases aligning to TRBD2. The CDR3 contains 15 residues. With V trimmed by 5 bases and J by 6 bases, 7 bases remained unmatched. Per germline, CDR1 PRHDT and CDR2 FYEKMQ (reference sequence). The CDR3 DNA reads TGTGCCAGCAGCCTACTAGCGGGAGGGCCTCCCGAGCAGTACTTC. Encoded protein: CASSLLAGGPPEQYF.

The rearrangement uses TRBV28 and TRBJ2-1, with D perhaps matching TRBD2 (6 bases). The germline gives CDR1 MDHEN, CDR2 SYDVKM. The ends were cut back, 6 bases at V and 5 bases at J, with 23 bases in the middle. This CDR3 is built from 17 residues. CDR3 DNA sequence: TGTGCCAGCAGACTATTCGGAGGGTTACGGGTCGACAATGAGCAGTTCTTC. Protein product: CASRLFGGLRVDNEQFF.

The CDR3 nucleotides read TGTGCCAGCAGCTTACACCGAGGGCAGCCCCAGCATTTT. Residues: CASSLHRGQPQHF. The V call is TRBV11-2, the J call TRBJ1-5; D is unresolved. The CDR3 runs to 13 residues. Looked up from germline, CDR1 is SGHAT and CDR2 is FQNNGV. V was cut by 2 bases and J by 7 bases, with 9 bases left in between. Filled out from reference TRBV11-2 and TRBJ1-5, the complete variable domain reads EAGVAQSPRYKIIEKRQSVAFWCNPISGHATLYWYQQILGQGPKLLIQFQNNGVVDDSQLPKDRFSAERLKGVDSTLKIQPAKLEDSAVYLCASSLHRGQPQHFGDGTRLSIL.

The V gene is TRBV28, the J gene TRBJ1-1; D remains ambiguous. This CDR3 region has 13 residues. V was cut by 10 bases and J by 3 bases, with 15 bases left in between. Germline V gene lookup returns CDR1 MDHEN and CDR2 SYDVKM. The CDR3 is CATTLIGDTEAFF. CDR3 nucleotides: TGTGCCACGACCCTGATTGGGGACACTGAAGCTTTCTTT. Drawing the rest from reference TRBV28 and TRBJ1-1, the complete variable domain is DVKVTQSSRYLVKRTGEKVFLECVQDMDHENMFWYRQDPGLGLRLIYFSYDVKMKEKGDIPEGYSVSREKKERFSLILESASTNQTSMYLCATTLIGDTEAFFGQGTRLTVV.